The table lists the clone carrying this T cell receptor beta chain with a few counts. A single record per CDR3 protein comes from TCRdb applying MiXCR to the PCR reads. The table records nearly 11,000 distinct CDR3 sequences, approximately 52% of them present only once. The CDR3 runs to 15 residues. The ends lost 5 bases at V and 4 bases at J; junction bases unmatched: 4. Germline CDR1 is SGHNT and CDR2 is YENEEA. This record belongs to a study of tumor-infiltrating lymphocytes in oesophageal squamous cell carcinoma. The sequence derives from a female donor with esophageal squamous cell carcinoma. Source material: esophageal tumor tissue. The rearrangement joins TRBV11-3 to TRBJ2-1; 11 positions match TRBD2. The CDR3 bases are TGTGCCAGCAGCCTGGGGACTAGCGGTTACAATGAGCAGTTCTTC. The encoded protein is CASSLGTSGYNEQFF. Full variable domain (missing parts from reference TRBV11-3 and TRBJ2-1): EAGVVQSPRYKIIEKKQPVAFWCNPISGHNTLYWYLQNLGQGPELLIRYENEEAVDDSQLPKDRFSAERLKGVDSTLKIQPAELGDSAVYLCASSLGTSGYNEQFFGPGTRLTVL.